The next 21 T cell receptor beta chains were all read from a single sample in a study of blood T cell repertoires in COVID-19. Repertoires were generated with immunoSEQ multiplex PCR, while TCRdb's copy carries only in-frame clones and drops some. The sample carries around 200,000 clones, around 88% recorded once. Input material: peripheral blood. Every receptor here comes from a woman in her forties or fifties with acute or convalescent COVID-19.

The V and J genes are TRBV12-3 or TRBV12-4 and TRBJ2-7, with D possibly being TRBD1 (5 bases). CDR3 size: 11 residues. V gave up 3 bases and J gave up 9 bases, with 9 bases separating them. The CDR3 nucleotides read TGTGCCAGCAGTTTCGGGCAGGGGCAGTACTTC. This gives the protein CASSFGQGQYF.

This clone was detected only once. The chain combines TRBV5-6 with TRBJ2-3; 7 bases agree with TRBD1. Per germline, CDR1 SGHDT and CDR2 YYEEEE. After removal of 2 bases from V and 0 bases from J, the junction contained 3 bases not matched to a gene. The CDR3 consists of 15 residues. The CDR3 sequence is CASSLRDRSTDTQYF. The CDR3 nucleotides are TGTGCCAGCAGCTTACGGGACAGAAGCACAGATACGCAGTATTTT.

This clone was observed once. The chain has TRBV2 and TRBJ1-4, with D possibly being TRBD1 (6 bases). The V and J ends lost 4 bases and 0 bases respectively, with 9 bases between them. This CDR3 region has 15 residues. Germline loops: CDR1 SNHLY, CDR2 FYNNEI. The CDR3: CASSGRTATNEKLFF. The CDR3 bases are TGTGCCAGCAGTGGTAGGACAGCAACTAATGAAAAACTGTTTTTT.

J is TRBJ2-5 and V is TRBV29-1, with TRBD1 matching 8 bases. CDR3 size: 21 residues. J gave up 1 base and V 3 bases, and 25 bases lay outside the gene matches. Germline V CDR1 and CDR2: SQVTM, ANQGSEA. CDR3 DNA: TGCAGCGTTGAGAGAAGAGGGACAGGTTTTTCCCGGTGGCCATTCCAAGAGACCCAGTACTTC. Protein sequence: CSVERRGTGFSRWPFQETQYF.

The chain couples TRBV5-4 to TRBJ2-5; D might be TRBD1 (6 bases). V gave up 5 bases and J gave up 3 bases, with 11 bases separating them. Germline lookup yields CDR1 SGHNT and CDR2 YYREEE (reference sequence). The length of the CDR3 is 13 residues. The CDR3 spells CASSKRTEETQYF. Here the CDR3 DNA reads TGTGCCAGCAGTAAACGGACAGAAGAGACCCAGTACTTC.

The rearrangement uses TRBV27 and TRBJ1-2; 9 bases agree with TRBD1. Germline CDR1 and CDR2: MNHEY and SMNVEV (reference sequence). With 6 bases clipped from V and 5 bases from J, the junction kept 7 bases outside the gene matches. This CDR3 region has 14 residues. CDR3: CASSRTGEGYGYTF. In DNA form, the CDR3 reads TGTGCCAGCAGCAGGACAGGGGAGGGGTATGGCTACACCTTC.

This rearrangement joins TRBV28 to TRBJ2-3; 9 positions agree with TRBD1. The V gene end was trimmed by 5 bases and the J gene end by 6 bases; junction bases not matched to a gene: 12. The CDR3 runs 16 residues. Germline V gene lookup returns CDR1 MDHEN and CDR2 SYDVKM. This CDR3 reads CASSPPGTGSLDTQYF. DNA of the CDR3: TGTGCCAGCAGTCCCCCCGGGACAGGGTCGTTGGATACGCAGTATTTT.

This chain links TRBV28 with TRBJ2-7; TRBD2 matches 9 bases. CDR1 and CDR2 from the germline V gene are MDHEN and SYDVKM. The CDR3 sequence is 16 residues long. V trimming: 6 bases; J trimming: 1 base; junction bases outside the gene matches: 10. The CDR3 protein is CASSRTGGLASYEQYF. The DNA of the CDR3 is TGTGCCAGCAGCCGGACGGGGGGACTAGCATCCTACGAGCAGTACTTC.

The chain recombines TRBV5-1 with TRBJ2-1, with 7 bases that match TRBD2. The CDR3 has 14 residues. Germline CDR1 is SGHRS and CDR2 is YFSETQ. V was clipped by 0 bases and J by 10 bases; unmatched bases: 7. The CDR3 is CASSLEGGVREQFF. DNA for the CDR3: TGCGCCAGCAGCTTGGAGGGAGGGGTTAGAGAGCAGTTCTTC.

The J gene is TRBJ1-2, the V gene TRBV10-3; TRBD1 matches 9 bases. Germline assignment: CDR1 ENHRY and CDR2 SYGVKD. The trim removed 4 bases at V and 7 bases at J, leaving 7 bases unmatched. The CDR3 has 14 amino acids. The CDR3 bases are TGTGCCATCAGTGGTACACAGGGGGCGCCTGGCTACACCTTC. Translated: CAISGTQGAPGYTF.

The CDR3 DNA sequence: TGTGCCAGCAGGGAAGGCAGCGGGAGAGTCAATGAGCAGTTCTTC. It translates to CASREGSGRVNEQFF. V is TRBV11-2 and J is TRBJ2-1; 8 bases align to TRBD2. From germline, CDR1 is SGHAT and CDR2 FQNNGV. V was pared by 6 bases and J by 6 bases, with 10 bases of the junction left unmatched. CDR3 length: 15 amino acids.

The V and J genes are TRBV14 and TRBJ2-1, with 9 bases matching TRBD2. CDR1 is SGHDN and CDR2 is FVKESK in the germline V gene. This CDR3 spans 17 amino acids. Germline trimming cut 4 bases from V and 9 bases from J; bases unmatched to any gene: 16. In DNA, the CDR3 is TGTGCCAGCAGCCGACCTAGCGGGATTGGGGGGAACGGTGAGCAGTTCTTC. Translation gives CASSRPSGIGGNGEQFF.

This chain links TRBV20-1 with TRBJ2-1, with 10 positions matching TRBD2. This CDR3 contains 14 residues. Trimming removed 3 bases from V and 8 bases from J; junction bases left unmatched: 7. The germline CDR1 and CDR2 sequences are DFQATT and SNEGSKA (reference sequence). This CDR3 is CSASKREGFYEQFF. CDR3 bases: TGCAGTGCTAGTAAGCGGGAGGGCTTCTATGAGCAGTTCTTC.

This clone occurred once. The gene calls are TRBV10-3 and TRBJ1-1, with D unresolved. V lost 10 bases and J 4 bases, leaving 13 bases between the germline ends. The germline V gene has CDR1 ENHRY and CDR2 SYGVKD. The CDR3 sequence is 12 residues long. The CDR3 coding sequence is TGTGCCACGAAGGAGAGGAGCACTGAAGCTTTCTTT. This codes for CATKERSTEAFF.

The gene calls are TRBV28 and TRBJ1-1; TRBD1 is a possible D gene (6 bases). V shed 2 bases and J shed 6 bases, with 22 bases lying between them. The CDR3 has 17 residues. CDR1 and CDR2 (germline): MDHEN, SYDVKM. The CDR3 sequence is CASSLGGGRGESAEAFF. In nucleotides, the CDR3 is TGTGCCAGCAGTTTAGGCGGGGGCAGGGGAGAATCGGCTGAAGCTTTCTTT.

The J gene is TRBJ1-1, the V gene TRBV2, with no clear D. CDR1 is SNHLY, CDR2 FYNNEI, per germline. V lost 4 bases, J lost 2 bases, and 8 bases lay in between. This CDR3 comprises 13 residues. In DNA, the CDR3 is TGTGCCAGCAGTGTGTGGAGAAACACTGAAGCTTTCTTT. Its protein product is CASSVWRNTEAFF. The variable domain in full, completed from reference TRBV2 and TRBJ1-1, reads EPEVTQTPSHQVTQMGQEVILRCVPISNHLYFYWYRQILGQKVEFLVSFYNNEISEKSEIFDDQFSVERPDGSNFTLKIRSTKLEDSAMYFCASSVWRNTEAFFGQGTRLTVV.

This clone came up once. V gene TRBV19 combines with J gene TRBJ1-5, with D tentatively TRBD1 (6 bases). CDR1 LNHDA and CDR2 SQIVND come from the germline V gene (reference sequence). V was clipped by 5 bases and J by 2 bases, with 13 bases between them. CDR3 length equals 15 residues. The CDR3 DNA reads TGTGCCAGTAGTCCAGGGGATGCGGGCAATCAGCCCCAGCATTTT. Translation: CASSPGDAGNQPQHF. Combining the CDR3 with reference TRBV19 and TRBJ1-5 gives the whole variable domain DGGITQSPKYLFRKEGQNVTLSCEQNLNHDAMYWYRQDPGQGLRLIYYSQIVNDFQKGDIAEGYSVSREKKESFPLTVTSAQKNPTAFYLCASSPGDAGNQPQHFGDGTRLSIL.

This chain connects TRBV29-1 to TRBJ2-3; 12 bases fit TRBD2. CDR1 and CDR2 from the germline V gene are SQVTM and ANQGSEA. This CDR3 has 19 residues. J was trimmed by 0 bases and V by 5 bases; bases with no gene match: 15. The CDR3 region has the DNA TGCAGCGTTTCCCTAGGCCCCGGACTAGCGGGGCCCAGCACAGATACGCAGTATTTT. Translated, it gives CSVSLGPGLAGPSTDTQYF.

The chain combines TRBV24-1 with TRBJ2-1; D remains unclear. The ends were cut back, 4 bases at V and 8 bases at J, with 11 bases in the middle. Germline V gene lookup returns CDR1 KGHDR and CDR2 SFDVKD. The length of the CDR3 is 13 residues. CDR3 in amino acids: CATSEPNMDEQFF. CDR3 sequence (DNA): TGTGCCACCAGTGAGCCTAATATGGATGAGCAGTTCTTC.

The V and J genes are TRBV20-1 and TRBJ2-1; 11 positions match TRBD2. The CDR3 is 15 amino acids. J lost 6 bases, V lost 3 bases, and 7 bases had no gene match. CDR1 and CDR2 (germline): DFQATT, SNEGSKA (reference sequence). The CDR3 is CSASTTSGAPNEQFF. CDR3 coding DNA: TGCAGTGCTAGTACGACTAGCGGGGCGCCCAATGAGCAGTTCTTC.

This sequence joins TRBV7-2 and TRBJ2-7; 8 bases are shared with TRBD2. CDR1 is SGHTA and CDR2 is FQGNSA in the germline V gene. The ends lost 1 base at V and 6 bases at J; junction bases unmatched: 5. The CDR3 extends over 14 amino acids. CDR3 region: CASSLGMSGGEQYF. The CDR3 DNA reads TGTGCCAGCAGCTTAGGAATGAGCGGGGGCGAGCAGTACTTC.